A single sample is the source of the 15 T cell receptor beta chains below, sequenced in a study of cytomegalovirus exposure and HLA in healthy donors. Both 60 Vbeta primers and 13 Jbeta primers went into the PCR. TCRdb's copy holds only in-frame clones and misses some; the assay was immunoSEQ multiplex PCR. The sample holds approximately 87,000 clones; 81% are singletons and the top ten take less than 4.5%. The sequencing sample was made of PBMCs. The receptors shown here come from a woman in her seventies in good health and CMV-seropositive.

The rearrangement joins TRBV15 to TRBJ2-6; 7 bases fit TRBD1. The CDR3 runs 18 residues. After removal of 5 bases from V and 0 bases from J, the junction contained 10 bases not matched to a gene. Per germline, CDR1 LNHNV and CDR2 YYDKDF (reference sequence). CDR3 sequence (DNA): TGTGCCACCAGCCGCTACAGACAGGGTAGCTCTGGGGCCAACGTCCTGACTTTC. Protein sequence: CATSRYRQGSSGANVLTF.

The CDR3 is CASRLQREGTYEQYF. The CDR3 DNA follows: TGTGCCAGCAGACTCCAGCGGGAGGGGACCTACGAGCAGTACTTC. J is TRBJ2-7 and V is TRBV6-6; 10 nucleotides agree with TRBD2. The CDR3 covers 15 residues. The germline gives CDR1 MNHNY, CDR2 SVGAGI (reference sequence). J was trimmed by 2 bases and V by 6 bases; bases with no gene match: 7.

The rearrangement uses TRBV6-5 and TRBJ2-1; TRBD1 is a possible D gene (5 bases). The CDR3 length is 15 residues. Between the trimmed V and J ends, which lost 0 bases and 1 base, there was a span of 7 bases. The germline V gene encodes CDR1 MNHEY and CDR2 SVGAGI. The CDR3 protein is CASSYSGASYNEQFF. Written as DNA, the CDR3 is TGTGCCAGCAGTTACTCAGGGGCATCCTACAATGAGCAGTTCTTC.

Only one count was recorded for this clone. The chain carries TRBV5-1 and TRBJ2-7; TRBD1 might be the D (6 bases). From germline, CDR1 is SGHRS and CDR2 YFSETQ. CDR3 length: 15 residues. The V end lost 4 bases, the J end lost 3 bases, and 17 bases lay between the germline ends. The CDR3 nucleotides are TGCGCCAGCAGCAAGGGGGAAGGACGGTACTACGAGCAGTACTTC. Its protein is CASSKGEGRYYEQYF.

The chain couples TRBV6-1 to TRBJ2-7; 10 nucleotides align to TRBD1. V gave up 4 bases and J gave up 2 bases; unmatched junction bases: 5. Germline V gene data show CDR1 as MNHNS and CDR2 as SASEGT. The CDR3 contains 15 residues. The CDR3 loop reads CASSGETGGPYEQYF. CDR3 coding DNA: TGTGCCAGCAGTGGCGAGACAGGGGGCCCCTACGAGCAGTACTTC.

The rearrangement uses TRBV4-3 and TRBJ1-4; TRBD1 aligns across 9 bases. CDR1 and CDR2 from the germline V gene are LGHNA and YSLEER. The CDR3 covers 17 residues. J lost 4 bases, V lost 6 bases, and 12 bases had no gene match. The CDR3 DNA reads TGCGCCAGCAGACCAAACAGGGGGCAGGGTGTTAATGAAAAACTGTTTTTT. Translation: CASRPNRGQGVNEKLFF.

This clone was seen more than once but under ten times. The chain carries TRBV4-3 and TRBJ1-1; D unresolved. Germline V lookup: CDR1 LGHNA, CDR2 YSLEER. Trimming removed 3 bases from V and 6 bases from J, with 11 bases in between. The CDR3 is made up of 13 amino acids. DNA of the CDR3: TGCGCCAGCAGCCAGGGCCGGTGGGCTGAAGCTTTCTTT. Amino acid sequence: CASSQGRWAEAFF.

The V and J genes are TRBV5-1 and TRBJ2-6; possibly TRBD2 for D (7 bases). Germline V gives CDR1 SGHRS, CDR2 YFSETQ. Trimming left V 0 bases short and J 4 bases short, with 17 bases between. The CDR3 loop spans 18 amino acids. The CDR3 loop reads CASSLGRGGGGGANVLTF. The CDR3 DNA follows: TGCGCCAGCAGCTTGGGGCGAGGGGGGGGCGGAGGGGCCAACGTCCTGACTTTC.

The chain uses TRBV14 and TRBJ2-1; 7 bases map to TRBD1. Germline CDR1 is SGHDN and CDR2 is FVKESK. The CDR3 has 15 residues. With V trimmed by 5 bases and J by 8 bases, 12 bases remained unmatched. CDR3 in DNA: TGTGCCAGCAGCTCCGACAGGGCTTCAGTCCATGAGCAGTTCTTC. The encoded protein is CASSSDRASVHEQFF.

V usage is TRBV7-9 and J usage is TRBJ2-7; D uncertain. V was cut by 5 bases and J by 2 bases, with 10 bases left in between. The CDR3 extends over 13 amino acids. Per the germline V gene, CDR1 is SEHNR and CDR2 is FQNEAQ (reference sequence). CDR3 sequence (DNA): TGTGCCAGCAGCACCACAGACCCCTACGAGCAGTACTTC. Protein product: CASSTTDPYEQYF.

This clone came up once. The chain joins TRBV18 to TRBJ2-3; 9 nucleotides agree with TRBD2. CDR3 length equals 17 residues. V dropped 1 base and J dropped 4; count of bases not matched to a gene: 9. Germline values: CDR1 KGHSH, CDR2 LQKENI. CDR3 nucleotides: TGTGCCAGCTCACCACTGGGACTAGCCGGTGGCGCAGATACGCAGTATTTT. This encodes CASSPLGLAGGADTQYF. Looking up the rest from reference TRBV18 and TRBJ2-3 gives the full variable domain: NAGVMQNPRHLVRRRGQEARLRCSPMKGHSHVYWYRQLPEEGLKFMVYLQKENIIDESGMPKERFSAEFPKEGPSILRIQQVVRGDSAAYFCASSPLGLAGGADTQYFGPGTRLTVL.

J is TRBJ1-1 and V is TRBV2; 9 nucleotides line up with TRBD1. The CDR3 spans 15 residues. Germline V gene lookup returns CDR1 SNHLY and CDR2 FYNNEI. Trimming cost V 4 bases and J 0 bases; bases outside gene matches: 3. CDR3 region: CASSGRQGVNTEAFF. In nucleotides, the CDR3 is TGTGCCAGCAGTGGCAGACAGGGGGTGAACACTGAAGCTTTCTTT.

This rearrangement joins TRBV2 to TRBJ1-5, with D unresolved. The germline gives CDR1 SNHLY, CDR2 FYNNEI. V gave up 1 base and J gave up 1 base, with 11 bases separating them. CDR3 size: 16 residues. CDR3 coding DNA: TGTGCCAGCAGTGAAGATCGAGGGAACAGCAATCAGCCCCAGCATTTT. It is translated as CASSEDRGNSNQPQHF.

This clone was observed a handful of times. This chain's CDR3 is CASSYSTQGDGYTF. The CDR3 nucleotides read TGTGCCAGCAGTTACTCGACACAGGGGGATGGCTACACCTTC. This chain joins TRBV6-5 and TRBJ1-2, with TRBD1 matching over 8 bases. Losses at the gene ends were 0 bases for V and 6 bases for J; bases not matched to a gene: 3. CDR1 is MNHEY, CDR2 SVGAGI, per germline. The CDR3 contains 14 residues.

Concerning this clone: At one of its ends the junction is not consistent with the germline gene, which may arise from a read error. The J gene is TRBJ2-3, the V gene TRBV5-6; D is possibly TRBD2 (5 bases). CDR1 and CDR2 (germline): SGHDT, YYEEEE. This CDR3 is built from 14 residues. DNA for the CDR3: TGTGCCAGCAGCTTGATCGCTAGCACCGATACGCAGTATTTT. Translating gives CASSLIASTDTQYF.